This TCR beta chain was captured in a study of blood T cell repertoires in COVID-19. After removal of 4 bases from V and 3 bases from J, the junction contained 3 bases not matched to a gene. The CDR3 is 14 amino acids. Germline V lookup: CDR1 SGHRS, CDR2 YFSETQ. In its sample, this clone was seen once. TCRdb's copy holds only in-frame clones and misses some; the assay was immunoSEQ multiplex PCR. The sample carries roughly 120,000 clones, 85% to 90% recorded once. This TCR was recovered from a man between 65 and 85 years old who had recovered from COVID-19. V and J are TRBV5-1 and TRBJ2-5; 10 bases match TRBD2. The sample comprised peripheral blood. For the CDR3, the DNA is TGCGCCAGCAGCCTGGGGACTAGCGAAGAGACCCAGTACTTC. Its translation is CASSLGTSEETQYF.